Following are 5 T cell receptor beta chains from one sample sequenced in a study of PD-1 blockade in classical Hodgkin lymphoma. Profiling relied on immunoSEQ multiplex PCR, and the TCRdb table lists in-frame clones only, not all of them. The sample shows 30,000 to 40,000 clones, 82% of them seen only once. Every patient relapsed after autologous stem cell transplantation, and brentuximab vedotin exposure varied. The sample was peripheral blood mononuclear cells (PBMCs), taken at baseline. The receptor source for this set is a human donor with classical Hodgkin lymphoma.

CDR3 sequence: CASSKNRDRGTEAFF. The CDR3 DNA reads TGTGCCAGTAGTAAAAACCGGGACCGGGGCACTGAAGCTTTCTTT. The chain couples TRBV19 to TRBJ1-1, with D possibly TRBD1 on 5 matching bases. Germline V gene lookup returns CDR1 LNHDA and CDR2 SQIVND (reference sequence). This CDR3 spans 15 amino acids. The V end was cut by 4 bases, the J end by 4 bases, with 16 bases between.

The sample holds one count of this clone. The J gene is TRBJ1-6, the V gene TRBV27; TRBD1 matches at 10 bases. From germline, CDR1 is MNHEY and CDR2 SMNVEV (reference sequence). J lost 9 bases, V lost 2 bases, and 10 bases had no gene match. The CDR3 totals 17 residues. This CDR3 reads CASSLNSPTGGGSPLHF. CDR3 DNA sequence: TGTGCCAGCAGTTTAAACTCCCCGACAGGGGGCGGTTCACCCCTCCACTTT.

CDR3 protein: CASSLLDGDQPQHF. The CDR3 region has the DNA TGTGCCAGCAGCTTGTTGGACGGAGATCAGCCCCAGCATTTT. This rearrangement joins TRBV5-6 to TRBJ1-5, with D uncertain. Germline V gene data show CDR1 as SGHDT and CDR2 as YYEEEE. This CDR3 has 14 amino acids. V lost 1 base and J 5 bases, leaving 10 bases between the germline ends. The full variable domain, rest sourced from reference TRBV5-6 and TRBJ1-5, is DAGVTQSPTHLIKTRGQQVTLRCSPKSGHDTVSWYQQALGQGPQFIFQYYEEEERQRGNFPDRFSGHQFPNYSSELNVNALLLGDSALYLCASSLLDGDQPQHFGDGTRLSIL.

The V and J genes are TRBV7-5 and TRBJ2-7; the D call in the table, TRBD2, was not verified against the DNA. TRBV7-5 has pseudogene status. There are 14 residues in the CDR3. This CDR3 is CVRSLPRRRDEQYF. Here the CDR3 DNA reads TGTGTCAGAAGCTTACCACGCAGGAGGGACGAGCAGTACTTC.

This clone occurred a few times. The J gene is TRBJ1-2, the V gene TRBV28; D is unclear. Germline V gene data show CDR1 as MDHEN and CDR2 as SYDVKM. This CDR3 has 12 residues. V was pared by 6 bases and J by 6 bases, with 11 bases between. The CDR3 sequence is CASSRQGDGYTF. CDR3 in DNA: TGTGCCAGCAGCCGCCAAGGCGATGGCTACACCTTC.